This T cell receptor (beta chain) was observed in a study of T cells expressing NK-cell markers. As concerns this clonotype: Its antigen remains unknown.

Study-wide results and limits: More than 5 donors carried dominant NKG2C+ clonotypes that made up about 1.0-7.5% of their CD8+ T cells.

What made the TCR beta cDNA was 5'RACE template switching with UMIs. TCRdb derives one entry per CDR3 protein from the 5' RACE reads, leaving out DNA. This sample's clone table lists over 350,000 distinct CDR3 sequences. This CDR3 comprises 15 residues. Germline-derived CDR1 and CDR2 are KGHDR and SFDVKD. V is TRBV24-1 and J is TRBJ2-1; the TCRdb D gene call, TRBD2, has no DNA to confirm it. Sample: blood T cells: a sorted CD56 or NKG2C T cell subset, CD4+ or CD8+ T cells, or bulk PBMC T cells (not recorded which). This sequence originates from a woman aged 45-60 years in good health. The CDR3 spells CATSAQLAGVDEQFF.